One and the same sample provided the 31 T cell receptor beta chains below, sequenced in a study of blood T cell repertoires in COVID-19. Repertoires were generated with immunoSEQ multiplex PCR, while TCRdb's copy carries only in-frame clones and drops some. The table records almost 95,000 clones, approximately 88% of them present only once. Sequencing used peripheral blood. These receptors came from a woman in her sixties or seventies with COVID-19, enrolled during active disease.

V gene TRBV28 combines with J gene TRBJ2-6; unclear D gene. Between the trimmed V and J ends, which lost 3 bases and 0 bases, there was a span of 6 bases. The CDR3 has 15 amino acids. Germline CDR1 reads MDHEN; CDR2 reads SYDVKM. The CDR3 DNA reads TGTGCCAGCAGTTTGTCAGACTCTGGGGCCAACGTCCTGACTTTC. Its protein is CASSLSDSGANVLTF.

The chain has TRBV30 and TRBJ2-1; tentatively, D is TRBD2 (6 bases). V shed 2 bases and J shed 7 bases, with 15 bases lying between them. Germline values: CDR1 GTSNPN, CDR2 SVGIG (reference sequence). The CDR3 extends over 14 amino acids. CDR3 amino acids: CAWSSRGRGNEQFF. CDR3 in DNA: TGTGCCTGGAGTTCACGGGGCCGGGGGAATGAGCAGTTCTTC.

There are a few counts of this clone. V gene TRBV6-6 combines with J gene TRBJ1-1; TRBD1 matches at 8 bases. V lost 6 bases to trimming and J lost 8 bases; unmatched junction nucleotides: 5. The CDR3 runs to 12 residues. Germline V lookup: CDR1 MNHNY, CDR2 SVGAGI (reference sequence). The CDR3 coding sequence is TGTGCCAGCAGGACCCGGGACAGGGAAGCTTTCTTT. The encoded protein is CASRTRDREAFF.

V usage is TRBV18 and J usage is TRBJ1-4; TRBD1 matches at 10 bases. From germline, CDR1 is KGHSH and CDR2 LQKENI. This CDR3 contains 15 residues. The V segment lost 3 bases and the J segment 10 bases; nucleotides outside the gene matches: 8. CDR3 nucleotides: TGTGCCAGCTCACCCCTCGGACAGGGGGAAGGAAAACTGTTTTTT. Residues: CASSPLGQGEGKLFF.

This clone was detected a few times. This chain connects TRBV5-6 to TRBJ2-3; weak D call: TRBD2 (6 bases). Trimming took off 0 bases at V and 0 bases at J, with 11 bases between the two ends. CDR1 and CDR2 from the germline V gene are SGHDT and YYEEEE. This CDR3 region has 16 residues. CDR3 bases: TGTGCCAGCAGCTTGGTTGGACTATCTAGCACAGATACGCAGTATTTT. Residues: CASSLVGLSSTDTQYF.

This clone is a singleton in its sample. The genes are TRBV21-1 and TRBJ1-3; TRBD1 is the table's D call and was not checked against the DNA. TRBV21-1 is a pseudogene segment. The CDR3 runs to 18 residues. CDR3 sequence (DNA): TGTGCCAGCAGCAAAACCCAACGGACAGGGAAGACTGGAAACACCATATATTTT. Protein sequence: CASSKTQRTGKTGNTIYF.

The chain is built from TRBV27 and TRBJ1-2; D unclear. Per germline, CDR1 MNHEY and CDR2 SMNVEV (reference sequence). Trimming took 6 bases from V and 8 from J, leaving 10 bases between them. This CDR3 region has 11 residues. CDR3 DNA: TGTGCCAGCAGCACCCCGAGGGGCTACACCTTC. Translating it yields CASSTPRGYTF.

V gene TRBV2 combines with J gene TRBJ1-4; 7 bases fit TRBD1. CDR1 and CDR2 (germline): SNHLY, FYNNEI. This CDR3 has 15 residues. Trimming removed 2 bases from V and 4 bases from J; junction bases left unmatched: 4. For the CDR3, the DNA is TGTGCCAGCAGTGAAATCCGGGACAGTAATGAAAAACTGTTTTTT. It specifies CASSEIRDSNEKLFF.

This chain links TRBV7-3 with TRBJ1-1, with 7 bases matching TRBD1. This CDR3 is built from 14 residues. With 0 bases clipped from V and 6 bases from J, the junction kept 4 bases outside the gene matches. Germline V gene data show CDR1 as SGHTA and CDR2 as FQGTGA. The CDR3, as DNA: TGTGCCAGCAGCTTAACGGTTACAGGGGCTGAAGCTTTCTTT. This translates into CASSLTVTGAEAFF. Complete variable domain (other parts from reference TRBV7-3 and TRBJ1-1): GAGVSQTPSNKVTEKGKYVELRCDPISGHTALYWYRQSLGQGPEFLIYFQGTGAADDSGLPNDRFFAVRPEGSVSTLKIQRTERGDSAVYLCASSLTVTGAEAFFGQGTRLTVV.

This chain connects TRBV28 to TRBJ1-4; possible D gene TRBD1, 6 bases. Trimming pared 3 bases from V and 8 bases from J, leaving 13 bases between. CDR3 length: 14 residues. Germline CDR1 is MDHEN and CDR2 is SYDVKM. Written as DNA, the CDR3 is TGTGCCAGCAGTTTCGGGGGGCCCGAGGAAAAACTGTTTTTT. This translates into CASSFGGPEEKLFF.

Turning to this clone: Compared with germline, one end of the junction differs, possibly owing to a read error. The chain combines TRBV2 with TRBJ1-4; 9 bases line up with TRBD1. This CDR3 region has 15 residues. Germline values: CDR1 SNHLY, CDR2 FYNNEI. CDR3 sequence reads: CASREVGQGNEKLFF. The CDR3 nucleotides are TGTGCCAGCAGGGAAGTGGGACAGGGAAATGAAAAACTGTTTTTT. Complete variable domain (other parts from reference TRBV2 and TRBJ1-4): EPEVTQTPSHQVTQMGQEVILRCVPISNHLYFYWYRQILGQKVEFLVSFYNNEISEKSEIFDDQFSVERPDGSNFTLKIRSTKLEDSAMYFCASREVGQGNEKLFFGSGTQLSVL.

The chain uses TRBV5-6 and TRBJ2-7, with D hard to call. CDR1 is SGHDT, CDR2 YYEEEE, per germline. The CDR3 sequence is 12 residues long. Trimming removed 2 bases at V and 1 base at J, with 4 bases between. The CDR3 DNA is TGTGCCAGCAGCTTAACTTCCTACGAGCAGTACTTC. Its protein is CASSLTSYEQYF.

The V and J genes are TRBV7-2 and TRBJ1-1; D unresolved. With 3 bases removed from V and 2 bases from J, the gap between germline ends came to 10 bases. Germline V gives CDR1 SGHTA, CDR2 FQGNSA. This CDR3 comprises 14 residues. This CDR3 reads CASSFVTGNTEAFF. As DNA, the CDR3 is TGTGCCAGCAGCTTCGTGACGGGAAACACTGAAGCTTTCTTT.

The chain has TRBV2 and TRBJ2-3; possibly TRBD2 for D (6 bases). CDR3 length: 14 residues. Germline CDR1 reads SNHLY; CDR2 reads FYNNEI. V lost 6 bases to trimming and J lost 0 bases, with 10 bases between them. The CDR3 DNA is TGTGCCAGCAGAAAAGGACTAAGCACAGATACGCAGTATTTT. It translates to CASRKGLSTDTQYF.

CDR3 bases: TGTGCCAGCAGTTTAATCGCGACAGGGGGAAGGTACGAGCAGTACTTC. This gives the protein CASSLIATGGRYEQYF. The J gene is TRBJ2-7, the V gene TRBV28, with TRBD1 matching 9 bases. From germline, CDR1 is MDHEN and CDR2 SYDVKM. The CDR3 is 16 amino acids. The ends lost 2 bases at V and 4 bases at J; junction bases unmatched: 9. Complete variable domain (other parts from reference TRBV28 and TRBJ2-7): DVKVTQSSRYLVKRTGEKVFLECVQDMDHENMFWYRQDPGLGLRLIYFSYDVKMKEKGDIPEGYSVSREKKERFSLILESASTNQTSMYLCASSLIATGGRYEQYFGPGTRLTVT.

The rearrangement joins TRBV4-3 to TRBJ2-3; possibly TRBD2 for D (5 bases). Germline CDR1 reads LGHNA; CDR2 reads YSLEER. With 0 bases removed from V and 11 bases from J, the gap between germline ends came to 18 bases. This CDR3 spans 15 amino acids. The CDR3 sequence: CASSQDAGLHGEQYF. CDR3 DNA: TGCGCCAGCAGCCAAGATGCAGGCCTACACGGGGAGCAGTATTTT.

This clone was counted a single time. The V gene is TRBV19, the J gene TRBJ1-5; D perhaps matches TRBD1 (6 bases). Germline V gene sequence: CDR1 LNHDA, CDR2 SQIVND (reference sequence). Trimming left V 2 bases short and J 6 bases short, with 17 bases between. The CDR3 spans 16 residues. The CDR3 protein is CASSIPSGTNPQPQHF. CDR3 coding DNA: TGTGCCAGTAGTATACCTAGCGGGACAAATCCTCAGCCCCAGCATTTT.

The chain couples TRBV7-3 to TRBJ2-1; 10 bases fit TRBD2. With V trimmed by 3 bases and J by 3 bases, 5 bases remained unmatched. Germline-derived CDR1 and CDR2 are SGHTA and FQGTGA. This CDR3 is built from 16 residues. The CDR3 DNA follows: TGTGCCAGCAGCTTGTACAGCGGGGGGGTCTACAATGAGCAGTTCTTC. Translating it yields CASSLYSGGVYNEQFF.

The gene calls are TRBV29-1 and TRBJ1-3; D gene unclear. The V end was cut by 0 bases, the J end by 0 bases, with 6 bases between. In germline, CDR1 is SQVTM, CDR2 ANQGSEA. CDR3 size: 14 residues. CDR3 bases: TGCAGCGTTGAAGACACCAGCTCTGGAAACACCATATATTTT. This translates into CSVEDTSSGNTIYF.

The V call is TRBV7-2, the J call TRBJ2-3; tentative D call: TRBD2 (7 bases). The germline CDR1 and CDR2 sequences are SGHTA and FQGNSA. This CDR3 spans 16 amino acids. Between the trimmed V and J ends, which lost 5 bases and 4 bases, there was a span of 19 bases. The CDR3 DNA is TGTGCCAGCAGCCGCCGGTCGGGGGGCGGGGCAGATACGCAGTATTTT. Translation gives CASSRRSGGGADTQYF. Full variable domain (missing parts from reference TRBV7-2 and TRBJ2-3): GAGVSQSPSNKVTEKGKDVELRCDPISGHTALYWYRQSLGQGLEFLIYFQGNSAPDKSGLPSDRFSAERTGGSVSTLTIQRTQQEDSAVYLCASSRRSGGGADTQYFGPGTRLTVL.

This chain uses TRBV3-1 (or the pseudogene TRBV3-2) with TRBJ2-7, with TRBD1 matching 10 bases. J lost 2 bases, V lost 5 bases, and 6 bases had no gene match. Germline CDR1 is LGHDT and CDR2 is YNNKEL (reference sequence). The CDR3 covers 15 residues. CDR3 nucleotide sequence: TGTGCCAGCAGCTTGGGACAGGGGATCGCCTACGAGCAGTACTTC. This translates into CASSLGQGIAYEQYF.

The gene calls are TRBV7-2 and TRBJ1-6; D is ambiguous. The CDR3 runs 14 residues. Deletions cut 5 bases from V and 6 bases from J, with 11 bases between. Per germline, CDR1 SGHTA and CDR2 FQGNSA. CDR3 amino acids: CASSIQNSNSPLHF. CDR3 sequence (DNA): TGTGCCAGCAGCATTCAAAACAGTAATTCACCCCTCCACTTT.

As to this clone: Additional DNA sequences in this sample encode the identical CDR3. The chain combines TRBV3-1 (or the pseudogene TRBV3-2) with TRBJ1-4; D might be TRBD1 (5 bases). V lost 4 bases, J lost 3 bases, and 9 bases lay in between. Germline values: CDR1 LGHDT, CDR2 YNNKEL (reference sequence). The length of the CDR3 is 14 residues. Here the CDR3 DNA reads TGTGCCAGCAGCCCTGACAGAGCTAATGAAAAACTGTTTTTT. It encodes CASSPDRANEKLFF.

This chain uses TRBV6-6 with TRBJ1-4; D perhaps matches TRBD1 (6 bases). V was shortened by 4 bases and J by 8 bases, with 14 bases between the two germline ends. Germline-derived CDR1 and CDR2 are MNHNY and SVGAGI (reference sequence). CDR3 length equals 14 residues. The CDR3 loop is CASSSNRAREKLFF. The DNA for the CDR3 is TGTGCCAGCAGTTCGAACAGGGCCCGGGAAAAACTGTTTTTT.

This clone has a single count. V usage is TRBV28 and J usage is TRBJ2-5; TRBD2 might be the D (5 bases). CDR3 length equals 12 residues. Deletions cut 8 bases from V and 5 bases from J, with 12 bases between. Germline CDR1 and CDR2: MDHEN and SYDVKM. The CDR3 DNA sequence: TGTGCCAGCTCTGGGAGAACGGAGACCCAGTACTTC. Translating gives CASSGRTETQYF. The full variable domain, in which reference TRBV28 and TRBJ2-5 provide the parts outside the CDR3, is DVKVTQSSRYLVKRTGEKVFLECVQDMDHENMFWYRQDPGLGLRLIYFSYDVKMKEKGDIPEGYSVSREKKERFSLILESASTNQTSMYLCASSGRTETQYFGPGTRLLVL.

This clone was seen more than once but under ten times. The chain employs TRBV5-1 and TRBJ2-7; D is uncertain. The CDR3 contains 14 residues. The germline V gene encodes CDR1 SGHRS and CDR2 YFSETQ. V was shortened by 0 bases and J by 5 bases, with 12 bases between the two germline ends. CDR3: CASSLAWAGDEQYF. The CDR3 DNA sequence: TGCGCCAGCAGCTTGGCTTGGGCCGGCGACGAGCAGTACTTC.

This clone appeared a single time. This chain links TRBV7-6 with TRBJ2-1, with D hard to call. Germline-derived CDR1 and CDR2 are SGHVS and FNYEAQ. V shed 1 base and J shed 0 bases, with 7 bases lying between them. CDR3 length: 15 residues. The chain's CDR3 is CASSLGSPSYNEQFF. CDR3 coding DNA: TGTGCCAGCAGCTTAGGGAGTCCCTCCTACAATGAGCAGTTCTTC.

In DNA form, the CDR3 reads TGTGCCAGCAGTACCGGGACTAGCGAAGAGACCCAGTACTTC. Encoded protein: CASSTGTSEETQYF. The V call is TRBV6-5, the J call TRBJ2-5; 10 nucleotides align to TRBD2. This CDR3 spans 14 amino acids. Germline V lookup: CDR1 MNHEY, CDR2 SVGAGI. Unmatched junction bases numbered 3, after V lost 5 bases and J lost 3 bases.

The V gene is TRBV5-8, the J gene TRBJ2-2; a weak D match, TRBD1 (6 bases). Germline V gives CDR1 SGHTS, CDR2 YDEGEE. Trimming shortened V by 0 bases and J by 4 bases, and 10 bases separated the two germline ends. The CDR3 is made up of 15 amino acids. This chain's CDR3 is CASSLVQGTTGELFF. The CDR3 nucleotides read TGTGCCAGCAGCTTGGTACAGGGTACCACCGGGGAGCTGTTTTTT.

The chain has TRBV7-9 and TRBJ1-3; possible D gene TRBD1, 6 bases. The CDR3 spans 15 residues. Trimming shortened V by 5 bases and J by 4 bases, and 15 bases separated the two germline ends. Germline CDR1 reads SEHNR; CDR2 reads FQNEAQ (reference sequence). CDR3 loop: CASSPQGIIGNTIYF. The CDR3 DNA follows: TGTGCCAGCAGCCCACAGGGAATTATAGGAAACACCATATATTTT.

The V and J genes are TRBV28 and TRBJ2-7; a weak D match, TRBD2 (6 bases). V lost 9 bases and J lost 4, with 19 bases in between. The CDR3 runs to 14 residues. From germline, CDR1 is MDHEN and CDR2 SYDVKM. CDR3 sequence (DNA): TGTGCCAGTAAACGGGACTGGGCCGGGTACGAGCAGTACTTC. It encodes CASKRDWAGYEQYF.